This T cell receptor (beta chain) was profiled in a study of shared clonotypes between healthy human individuals. The protocol was immunoSEQ multiplex PCR, while the TCRdb copy is restricted to in-frame clones and leaves out a portion. The profile shows 2 million to 2.5 million clones, about 94% of them singletons. The length of the CDR3 is 15 residues. V shed 4 bases and J 7 bases; nucleotides not matched to a gene: 7. The germline V gene encodes CDR1 LNHDA and CDR2 SQIVND (reference sequence). The chain employs TRBV19 and TRBJ2-5; 12 nucleotides line up with TRBD2. The TCR was taken from a man younger than 35 in good health. The source material was naive CD4+ T cells sorted from blood. Indicated subset: CD45RA+ positively selected. DNA of the CDR3: TGTGCCAGTAGTACACTAGCGGGGGGCCGCGGGACCCAGTACTTC. It encodes CASSTLAGGRGTQYF.